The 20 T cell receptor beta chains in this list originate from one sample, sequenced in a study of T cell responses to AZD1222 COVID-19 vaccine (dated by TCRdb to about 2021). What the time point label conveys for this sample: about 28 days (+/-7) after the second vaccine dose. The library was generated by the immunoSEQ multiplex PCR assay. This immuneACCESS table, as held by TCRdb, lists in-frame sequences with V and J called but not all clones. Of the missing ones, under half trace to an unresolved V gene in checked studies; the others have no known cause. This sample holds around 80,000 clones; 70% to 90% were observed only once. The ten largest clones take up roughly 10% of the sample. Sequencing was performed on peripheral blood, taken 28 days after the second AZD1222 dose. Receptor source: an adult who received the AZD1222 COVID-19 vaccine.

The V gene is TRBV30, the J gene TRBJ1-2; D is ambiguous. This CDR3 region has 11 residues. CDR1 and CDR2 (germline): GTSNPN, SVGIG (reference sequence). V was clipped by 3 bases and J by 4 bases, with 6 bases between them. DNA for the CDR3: TGTGCCTGGAGGGTTGCCTATGGCTACACCTTC. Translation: CAWRVAYGYTF.

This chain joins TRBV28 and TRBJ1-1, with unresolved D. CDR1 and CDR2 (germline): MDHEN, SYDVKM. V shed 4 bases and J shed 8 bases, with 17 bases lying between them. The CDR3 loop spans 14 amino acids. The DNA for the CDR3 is TGTGCCAGCAGTTCAGGCGGCTTCCTCTCGGAAGCTTTCTTT. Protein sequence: CASSSGGFLSEAFF.

Here the CDR3 reads CASSSTKIGTGGGYTF. CDR3 nucleotides: TGTGCCAGCTCGTCAACCAAAATTGGTACGGGGGGTGGCTACACCTTC. V gene TRBV18 combines with J gene TRBJ1-2, with TRBD1 as a possible D gene (5 bases). Trimming cost V 6 bases and J 7 bases, with 24 bases left between them. The CDR3 runs 16 residues. CDR1 is KGHSH and CDR2 is LQKENI in the germline V gene.

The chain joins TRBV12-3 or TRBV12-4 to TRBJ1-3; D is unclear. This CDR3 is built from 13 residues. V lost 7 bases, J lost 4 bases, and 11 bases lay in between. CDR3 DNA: TGTGCCAGCACTGGATGGTTCGGAAACACCATATATTTT. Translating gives CASTGWFGNTIYF.

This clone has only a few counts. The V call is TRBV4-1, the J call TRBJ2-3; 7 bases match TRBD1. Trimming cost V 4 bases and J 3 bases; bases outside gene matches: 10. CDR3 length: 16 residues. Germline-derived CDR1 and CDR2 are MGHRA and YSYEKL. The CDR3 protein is CASSRGTVSRTDTQYF. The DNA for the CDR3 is TGCGCCAGCAGCCGAGGGACAGTTTCCAGGACAGATACGCAGTATTTT.

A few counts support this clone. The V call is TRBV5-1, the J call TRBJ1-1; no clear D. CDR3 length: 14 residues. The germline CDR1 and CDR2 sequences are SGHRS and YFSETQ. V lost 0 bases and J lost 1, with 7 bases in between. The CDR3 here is CASSLALRNTEAFF. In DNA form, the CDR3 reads TGCGCCAGCAGCTTGGCCTTGAGGAACACTGAAGCTTTCTTT.

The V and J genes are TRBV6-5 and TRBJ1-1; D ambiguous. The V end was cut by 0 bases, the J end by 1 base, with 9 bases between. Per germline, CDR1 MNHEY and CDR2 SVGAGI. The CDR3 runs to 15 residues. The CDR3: CASSYSWVGNTEAFF. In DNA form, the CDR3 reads TGTGCCAGCAGTTACTCATGGGTGGGGAACACTGAAGCTTTCTTT.

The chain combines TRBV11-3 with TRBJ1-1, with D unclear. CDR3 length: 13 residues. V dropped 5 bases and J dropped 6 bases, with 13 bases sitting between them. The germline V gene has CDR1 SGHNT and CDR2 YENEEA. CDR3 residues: CASSPGPVAEAFF. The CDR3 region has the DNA TGTGCCAGCAGCCCCGGACCTGTGGCTGAAGCTTTCTTT.

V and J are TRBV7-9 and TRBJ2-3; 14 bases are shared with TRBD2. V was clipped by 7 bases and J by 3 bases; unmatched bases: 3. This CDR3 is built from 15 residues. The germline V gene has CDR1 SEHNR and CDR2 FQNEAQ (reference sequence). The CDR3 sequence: CASTGLAGGTDTQYF. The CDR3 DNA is TGTGCCAGCACAGGACTAGCGGGGGGTACAGATACGCAGTATTTT.

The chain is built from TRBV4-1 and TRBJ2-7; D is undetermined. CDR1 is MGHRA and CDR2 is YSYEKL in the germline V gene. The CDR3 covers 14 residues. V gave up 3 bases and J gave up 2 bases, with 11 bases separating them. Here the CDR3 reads CASSQAELPYEQYF. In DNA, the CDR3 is TGCGCCAGCAGCCAGGCTGAGCTTCCCTACGAGCAGTACTTC.

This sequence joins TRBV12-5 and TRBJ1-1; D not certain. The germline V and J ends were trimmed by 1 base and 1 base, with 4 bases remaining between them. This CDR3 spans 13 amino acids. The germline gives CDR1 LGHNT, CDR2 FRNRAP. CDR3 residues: CASGLAENTEAFF. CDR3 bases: TGTGCTAGTGGTTTGGCCGAGAACACTGAAGCTTTCTTT.

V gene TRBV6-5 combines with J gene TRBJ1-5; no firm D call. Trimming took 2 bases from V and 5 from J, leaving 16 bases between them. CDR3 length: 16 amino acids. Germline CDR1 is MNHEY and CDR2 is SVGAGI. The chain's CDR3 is CASSYPRGRRDQPQHF. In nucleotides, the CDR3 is TGTGCCAGCAGTTACCCCCGAGGGAGGCGAGATCAGCCCCAGCATTTT.

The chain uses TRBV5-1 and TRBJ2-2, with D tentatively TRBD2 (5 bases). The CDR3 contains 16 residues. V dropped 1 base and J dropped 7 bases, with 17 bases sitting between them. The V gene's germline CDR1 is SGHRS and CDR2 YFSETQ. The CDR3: CASSLITTLEYGELFF. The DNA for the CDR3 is TGCGCCAGCAGCTTGATTACGACACTAGAGTACGGGGAGCTGTTTTTT.

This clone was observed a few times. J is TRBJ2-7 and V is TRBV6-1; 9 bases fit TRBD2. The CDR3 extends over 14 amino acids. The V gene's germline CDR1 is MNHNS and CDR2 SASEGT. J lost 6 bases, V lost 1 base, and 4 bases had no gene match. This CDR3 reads CASSEGGGASEQYF. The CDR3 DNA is TGTGCCAGCAGTGAAGGCGGGGGGGCGAGCGAGCAGTACTTC.

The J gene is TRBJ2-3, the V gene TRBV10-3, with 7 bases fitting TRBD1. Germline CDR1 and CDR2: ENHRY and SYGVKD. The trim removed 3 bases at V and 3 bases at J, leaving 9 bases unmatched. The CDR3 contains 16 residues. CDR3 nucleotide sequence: TGTGCCATCAGTGAATCACAGGGGATGGGGACAGATACGCAGTATTTT. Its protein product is CAISESQGMGTDTQYF.

CDR3 protein: CASSFRGQNSNQPQHF. CDR3 sequence (DNA): TGTGCCAGCAGTTTCCGGGGCCAGAATAGCAATCAGCCCCAGCATTTT. The rearrangement uses TRBV6-2 or TRBV6-3 and TRBJ1-5; D might be TRBD1 (5 bases). CDR1 MNHEY and CDR2 SVGEGT come from the germline V gene. V gave up 4 bases and J gave up 0 bases, with 13 bases separating them. This CDR3 spans 16 amino acids.

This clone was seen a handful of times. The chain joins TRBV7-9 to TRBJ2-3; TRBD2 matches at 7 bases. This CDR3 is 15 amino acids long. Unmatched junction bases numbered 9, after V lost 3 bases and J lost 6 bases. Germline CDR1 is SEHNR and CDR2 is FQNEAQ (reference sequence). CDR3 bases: TGTGCCAGCAGCTTGAGTAGCGGGTATGGGGATACGCAGTATTTT. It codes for CASSLSSGYGDTQYF.

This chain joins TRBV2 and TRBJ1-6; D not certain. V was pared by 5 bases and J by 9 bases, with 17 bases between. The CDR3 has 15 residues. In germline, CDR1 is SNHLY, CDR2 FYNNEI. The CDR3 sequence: CASSSDKAMSSPLHF. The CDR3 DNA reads TGTGCCAGCAGTTCCGACAAGGCCATGAGTTCACCCCTCCACTTT.

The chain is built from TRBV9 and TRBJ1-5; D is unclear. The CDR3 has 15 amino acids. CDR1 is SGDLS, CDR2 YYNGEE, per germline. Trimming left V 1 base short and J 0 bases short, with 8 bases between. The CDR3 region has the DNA TGTGCCAGCAGCGTATCGGGGTCTAGCAATCAGCCCCAGCATTTT. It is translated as CASSVSGSSNQPQHF.

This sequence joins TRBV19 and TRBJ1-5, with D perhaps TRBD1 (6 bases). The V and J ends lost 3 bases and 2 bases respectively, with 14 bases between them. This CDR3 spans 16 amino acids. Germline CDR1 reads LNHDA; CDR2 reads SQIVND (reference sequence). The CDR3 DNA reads TGTGCCAGTAGTATCCAACAGGGAGGGGGCAATCAGCCCCAGCATTTT. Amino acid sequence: CASSIQQGGGNQPQHF. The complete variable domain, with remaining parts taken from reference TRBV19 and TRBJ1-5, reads DGGITQSPKYLFRKEGQNVTLSCEQNLNHDAMYWYRQDPGQGLRLIYYSQIVNDFQKGDIAEGYSVSREKKESFPLTVTSAQKNPTAFYLCASSIQQGGGNQPQHFGDGTRLSIL.